Only a few counts were recorded for the clone carrying this T cell receptor beta chain. What it recognizes is unknown. The sample belongs to a study of T-cell reconstitution after alpha-beta-depleted transplantation in children. The study's findings and limits: There were reportedly several hundred expanded graft clones from which alpha-beta T cells came about two months after transplant. At one year after transplant, newly produced T cells mostly accounted for T-cell counts and diversity. In some patients, recipient T cells and intrathymic progenitors surviving conditioning explained high day-60 diversity.

Germline V gene sequence: CDR1 SGHRS, CDR2 YFSETQ. Between the trimmed V and J ends, which lost 0 bases and 1 base, there was a span of 10 bases. CDR3 length equals 15 residues. The authors prepared the TCRbeta library with unique molecular identifiers. Each CDR3 protein is one row after TCRdb ran MiXCR on the PCR reads. The sample consists of 300,000 to 400,000 distinct CDR3 sequences, under 20% of them appearing once. V and J are TRBV5-1 and TRBJ2-5; no reliable D call. The sequence came from a male patient between 2 and 15 years old who had a stem cell transplant for acute lymphoblastic leukemia, so the T cells may come from the graft donor. The sample in question was PBMCs, mostly from graft donor cells, obtained 360 days after TCRalphabeta/CD19-depleted stem cell transplant. In DNA, the CDR3 is TGCGCCAGCAGCTTGGAGTTGCTCGGCCAAGAGACCCAGTACTTC. It yields the protein CASSLELLGQETQYF.